The T cell receptor beta chain under discussion was sequenced for a study of cytomegalovirus exposure and HLA in healthy donors. To note about this clone: Its matching antigen is unknown.

PCR involved 60 Vbeta and 13 Jbeta primers. Using immunoSEQ multiplex PCR, the repertoire was profiled, and TCRdb retains in-frame clones only, with some absent. The sample has under 200,000 clones; about 70% are singletons. Study-level findings and limits: Altogether, 150 or so TCR beta chains were recorded as cytomegalovirus-associated. A later analysis associated approximately 17,000 TCR beta sequences with HLA alleles at a 0.05 false discovery rate.

Healthy bone marrow donors made up the donors. Germline trimming cut 5 bases from V and 2 bases from J; bases unmatched to any gene: 10. This CDR3 is built from 16 residues. Germline-derived CDR1 and CDR2 are SEHNR and FQNEAQ (reference sequence). Sequencing used PBMCs. This sequence originates from a woman aged 18-29 years in good health and CMV-seropositive. The rearrangement uses TRBV7-9 and TRBJ2-7; 9 bases are shared with TRBD2. CDR3 amino acids: CASSPTIAGETYEQYF. Here the CDR3 DNA reads TGTGCCAGCAGCCCCACCATAGCGGGAGAAACCTACGAGCAGTACTTC.